Below, 2 T cell receptor beta chains from the same sample are listed, as sequenced in a study of post-analysis software for immune sequencing data. Study results and limitations: Patients had higher frequencies than controls of about five TRBV segments, including TRBV5-6, TRBV5-1 and TRBV20-1.

Antigens of these TCRs are unknown. cDNA libraries of TCR beta carried unique molecular identifiers. A single record per CDR3 protein comes from TCRdb applying MiXCR to the PCR reads. The sample consists of hundreds of thousands of distinct CDR3 sequences, about 32% of them appearing once. The sample was blood. The receptors here all came from a girl aged 5-17 years with multiple sclerosis.

The chain recombines TRBV2 with TRBJ2-1; no firm D call. Germline lookup yields CDR1 SNHLY and CDR2 FYNNEI. The CDR3 extends over 14 amino acids. Trimming removed 4 bases from V and 3 bases from J, with 10 bases in between. The CDR3 loop reads CASSGLGGYNEQFF. The CDR3 DNA reads TGTGCCAGCAGTGGGCTAGGCGGCTACAATGAGCAGTTCTTC.

The chain combines TRBV25-1 with TRBJ1-2; D might be TRBD1 (6 bases). V was pared by 4 bases and J by 8 bases, with 14 bases between. The CDR3 length is 13 residues. Germline lookup yields CDR1 MGHDK and CDR2 SYGVNS. Here the CDR3 DNA reads TGTGCCAGCAGTGGGACAGTCGCGGCGGGCTACACCTTC. Translated, it gives CASSGTVAAGYTF.